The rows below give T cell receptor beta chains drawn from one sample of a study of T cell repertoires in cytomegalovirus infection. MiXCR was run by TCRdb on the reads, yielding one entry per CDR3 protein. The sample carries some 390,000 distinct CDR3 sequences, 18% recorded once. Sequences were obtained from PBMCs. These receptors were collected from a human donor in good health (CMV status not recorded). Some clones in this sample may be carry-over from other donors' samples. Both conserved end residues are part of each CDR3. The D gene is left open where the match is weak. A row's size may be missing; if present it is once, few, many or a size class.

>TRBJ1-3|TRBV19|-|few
CASRGTSGNTIYF
TGTGCCAGTAGAGGGACCTCTGGAAACACCATATATTTT
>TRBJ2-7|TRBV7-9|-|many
CASSLGGTVGEQYF
TGTGCCAGCAGCCTTGGGGGGACCGTTGGCGAGCAGTACTTC
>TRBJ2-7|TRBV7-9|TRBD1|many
CASSLDRGFHEQYF
TGTGCCAGCAGCTTAGACAGGGGATTCCACGAGCAGTACTTC
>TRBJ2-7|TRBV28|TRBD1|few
CASSFAGTVISYEQYF
TGTGCCAGCAGTTTTGCCGGGACAGTTATCTCCTACGAGCAGTACTTC
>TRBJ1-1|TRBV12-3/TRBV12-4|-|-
CASSFFMNTEAFF
TGTGCCAGCAGTTTTTTTATGAACACTGAAGCTTTCTTT
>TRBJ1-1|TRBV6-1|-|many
CASSPGHPGAEAFF
TGTGCCAGCAGTCCGGGACACCCGGGGGCTGAAGCTTTCTTT
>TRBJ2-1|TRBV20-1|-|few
CSALYNEQFF
TGCAGTGCCCTCTACAATGAGCAGTTCTTC
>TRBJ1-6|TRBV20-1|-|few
CSAQPRGVGYNSPLHF
TGCAGTGCTCAACCCAGAGGGGTCGGCTATAATTCACCCCTCCACTTT
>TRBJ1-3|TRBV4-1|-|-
CASSQDLGNTIYF
TGCGCCAGCAGCCAGGATTTGGGAAACACCATATATTTT
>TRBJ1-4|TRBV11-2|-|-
CASRGDLHEKLFF
TGTGCCAGCAGGGGGGACCTCCATGAAAAACTGTTTTTT
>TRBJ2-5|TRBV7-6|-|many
CASSLAGETQYF
TGTGCCAGCAGCTTAGCTGGGGAGACCCAGTACTTC
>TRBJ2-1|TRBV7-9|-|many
CASSLGVPYNEQFF
TGTGCCAGCAGCTTGGGGGTTCCGTACAATGAGCAGTTCTTC